These 6 T cell receptor beta chains share one sample of origin, sequenced in a study of T-cell reconstitution after alpha-beta-depleted transplantation in children. A library of TCRbeta sequences, prepared with unique molecular identifiers, was generated. TCRdb used MiXCR to reprocess the PCR reads, holding one entry per CDR3 protein. The data show 530,000 or so distinct CDR3 sequences, around 27% seen once. The sequencing here drew on PBMCs, taken before TCRalphabeta/CD19-depleted stem cell transplant. The receptor source for this set is a boy younger than two with Wiskott-Aldrich syndrome, due to receive a stem cell transplant.

This rearrangement joins TRBV12-3 or TRBV12-4 to TRBJ2-1; 8 nucleotides align to TRBD1. The CDR3 is 14 amino acids. The V gene end was trimmed by 6 bases and the J gene end by 8 bases; junction bases not matched to a gene: 9. The CDR3 is CASRYRDRLDEQFF. The CDR3 nucleotides read TGTGCCAGCAGGTACCGGGACAGGCTCGATGAGCAGTTCTTC.

This chain links TRBV10-3 with TRBJ2-7; TRBD2 matches at 8 bases. Germline CDR1 reads ENHRY; CDR2 reads SYGVKD. Trimming at V came to 8 bases and at J to 6 bases, leaving 15 bases not matched to a gene. This CDR3 is 15 amino acids long. CDR3 in amino acids: CAIRAGGGDVGEQYF. CDR3 nucleotides: TGTGCCATCCGCGCGGGGGGAGGGGACGTGGGCGAGCAGTACTTC.

CDR3 protein: CASSYTDTQETQYF. CDR3 sequence (DNA): TGTGCCAGCAGTTACACGGACACACAAGAGACCCAGTACTTC. The chain uses TRBV6-5 and TRBJ2-5, with TRBD1 as a possible D gene (5 bases). This CDR3 has 14 amino acids. CDR1 is MNHEY, CDR2 SVGAGI, per germline. V dropped 2 bases and J dropped 2 bases, with 9 bases sitting between them.

This clonotype has only a few counts. The genes are TRBV5-1 and TRBJ1-1; TRBD1 might be the D (6 bases). V shed 1 base and J shed 5 bases, with 15 bases lying between them. The length of the CDR3 is 15 residues. Looked up from germline, CDR1 is SGHRS and CDR2 is YFSETQ. The DNA of the CDR3 is TGCGCCAGCAGCTTGTTGCGGGGGGCGGGAACTGAAGCTTTCTTT. Its protein product is CASSLLRGAGTEAFF.

As DNA, the CDR3 is TGTGCCAGCAGATGGACTGGTAACACCGGGGAGCTGTTTTTT. This encodes CASRWTGNTGELFF. The V and J genes are TRBV6-1 and TRBJ2-2; TRBD2 is a possible D gene (5 bases). Germline V gives CDR1 MNHNS, CDR2 SASEGT. Deletions cut 6 bases from V and 2 bases from J, with 10 bases between. CDR3 size: 14 residues.

This clonotype was seen once. The chain couples TRBV9 to TRBJ2-5; no firm D call. The V and J ends lost 3 bases and 1 base respectively, with 7 bases between them. Germline CDR1 and CDR2: SGDLS and YYNGEE. The CDR3 covers 13 residues. CDR3 region: CASSGTTQETQYF. The CDR3, as DNA: TGTGCCAGCAGCGGAACAACCCAAGAGACCCAGTACTTC. The whole variable domain, remainder taken from reference TRBV9 and TRBJ2-5, is DSGVTQTPKHLITATGQRVTLRCSPRSGDLSVYWYQQSLDQGLQFLIQYYNGEERAKGNILERFSAQQFPDLHSELNLSSLELGDSALYFCASSGTTQETQYFGPGTRLLVL.